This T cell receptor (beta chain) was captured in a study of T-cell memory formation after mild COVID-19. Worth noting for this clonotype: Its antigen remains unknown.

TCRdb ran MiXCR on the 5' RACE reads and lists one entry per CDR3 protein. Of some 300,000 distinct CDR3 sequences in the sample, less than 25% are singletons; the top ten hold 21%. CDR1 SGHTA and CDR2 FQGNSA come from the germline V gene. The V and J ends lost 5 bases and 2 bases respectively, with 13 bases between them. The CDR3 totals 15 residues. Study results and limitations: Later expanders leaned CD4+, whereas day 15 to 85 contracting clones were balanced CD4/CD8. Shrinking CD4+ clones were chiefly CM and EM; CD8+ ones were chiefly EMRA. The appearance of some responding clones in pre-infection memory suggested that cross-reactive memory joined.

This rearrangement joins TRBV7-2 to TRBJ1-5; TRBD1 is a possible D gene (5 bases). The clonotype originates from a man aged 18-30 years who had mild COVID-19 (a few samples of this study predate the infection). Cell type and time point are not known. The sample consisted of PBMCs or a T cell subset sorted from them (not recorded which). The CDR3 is CASSQQRGGNQPQHF. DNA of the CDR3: TGTGCCAGCAGCCAGCAAAGGGGAGGCAATCAGCCCCAGCATTTT.